What follows describes a single T cell receptor (beta chain). Its specificity is unknown. These data originate in a study of cytomegalovirus exposure and HLA in healthy donors. Study summary: Drawn from HLA-typed donors, approximately 85 million unique TCRs were held in an early data release. Study-wide results and limits: Per a later analysis, HLA-associated TCR beta chains showed more clonal expansion than other, equally common TCR beta chains.

Participants comprised healthy donors of bone marrow. Nominal health characterized the donors when sampled, though unrecorded immune exposures were likely. Germline values: CDR1 MNHEY, CDR2 SMNVEV (reference sequence). V gave up 0 bases and J gave up 8 bases; unmatched junction bases: 7. The CDR3 loop spans 16 amino acids. This PCR relied on a set of 60 Vbeta primers and 13 Jbeta primers. Sequencing was performed with immunoSEQ multiplex PCR; in TCRdb, only in-frame clones are kept and a portion is missing. The table lists over 95,000 clones, about 78% of them singletons, with 12% in the top ten. The receptor comes from a middle-aged woman in good health and CMV-seropositive. Input material: PBMCs. The chain links TRBV27 to TRBJ1-2; 12 bases map to TRBD1. The CDR3 reads CASSLSTGTGGSGYTF. In DNA form, the CDR3 reads TGTGCCAGCAGTTTATCCACCGGGACAGGGGGCTCGGGCTACACCTTC.